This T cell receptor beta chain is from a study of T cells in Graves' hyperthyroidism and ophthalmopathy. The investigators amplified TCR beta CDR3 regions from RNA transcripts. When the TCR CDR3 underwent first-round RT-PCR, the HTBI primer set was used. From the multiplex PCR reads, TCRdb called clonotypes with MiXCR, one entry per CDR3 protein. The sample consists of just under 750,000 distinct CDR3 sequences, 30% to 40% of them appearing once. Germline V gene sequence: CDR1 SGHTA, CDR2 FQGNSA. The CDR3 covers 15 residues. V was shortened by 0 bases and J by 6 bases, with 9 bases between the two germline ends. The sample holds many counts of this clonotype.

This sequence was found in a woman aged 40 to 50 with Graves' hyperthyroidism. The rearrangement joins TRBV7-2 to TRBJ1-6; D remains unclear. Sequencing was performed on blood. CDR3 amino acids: CASSLAADSNSPLHF. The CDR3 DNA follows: TGTGCCAGCAGCTTAGCGGCAGATAGTAATTCACCCCTCCACTTT.